This T cell receptor (beta chain) derives from a study of T cell responses to AZD1222 COVID-19 vaccine. Sequencing used immunoSEQ multiplex PCR; TCRdb keeps in-frame clones, though not all of them. The profile shows roughly 130,000 clones, around 84% of them singletons. The ends were cut back, 2 bases at V and 8 bases at J, with 12 bases in the middle. The CDR3 is 13 residues long. The chain uses TRBV12-3 or TRBV12-4 and TRBJ1-2; the D is unclear. This TCR derives from an adult in good health. The material sequenced was peripheral blood, taken on day 0 of AZD1222 vaccination. CDR3: CASSLSVVEGYTF. DNA for the CDR3: TGTGCCAGCAGTTTATCGGTCGTGGAAGGCTACACCTTC.